The present T cell receptor (beta chain) was sequenced within a study of CXCR3-negative and CXCR3-positive naive CD8 T cells (dated by TCRdb to between 2018 and 2021). With regard to the full study: In total, about 130 million TRB reads were obtained, which works out to roughly 1.5 +/- 0.3 million reads per library. The diversity and physicochemical repertoire analyses included 11 donors pooled from two independent experiments. The TRBV-TRBJ cluster analysis covered naive subsets from about 5 donors and memory cells from 3 donors. Broad study findings and their caveats: Because surface CD5, which is linked to self-reactivity in mice, was comparable between the naive subsets, TCR interaction strength was also inferred from the physicochemical properties of TRB CDR3s. Because CXCR3 expression was partially decreased after cryopreservation, freshly isolated PBMCs were used for most assays. TRB CDR3s from CXCR3-positive naive cells showed higher hydrophobicity (lower Kidera factor 4), lower energy, and higher strength and volume indices than CXCR3-negative naive cells. Comparably high repertoire diversity was found in both naive subsets, whereas much lower repertoire diversity was found in memory CD8+ T cells. Naive CXCR3-negative and CXCR3-positive cells from the same donor showed similar TRBV-TRBJ usage, whereas memory cells showed distinct patterns.

The run used a NextSeq 550. The Human TCR Profiling Kit (MiLaboratory) was used to make UMI-labeled 5' RACE TRB cDNA libraries. cDNA synthesis used the entire amount of extracted RNA, and PCR amplification then used the entire amount of cDNA produced. The libraries were made side by side, with each library going through the same number of PCR cycles. The authors' pipeline ran thus. With a requirement of at least two reads per UMI, MIGEC and MiXCR extracted about 50,000 +/- 10,000 unique UMI-labeled TRB cDNA molecules per library. On average, each library contained approximately 40,000 +/- 10,000 functional in-frame TRB CDR3 nucleotide clonotypes without stop codons. Diversity metrics, including normalized Shannon-Wiener and Chao1, were computed in VDJtools after downsampling to 5000 UMI-labeled TRB molecules per sample. For the central five CDR3 residues, VDJtools calculated physicochemical properties weighted by clonotype size, namely interaction energy, strength, volume and Kidera factor 4. Each entry corresponds to one CDR3 protein sequence from reads that TCRdb reprocessed, and DNA is not given. The V and J calls and clone size come from TCRdb's table, not from the authors' own analysis. Per the sample table, the count is approximately 96,000 distinct CDR3 sequences. Of the sample, approximately 1% is held by the ten largest clones.

For every CD8+ T cell subset, approximately 330,000 cells were flow-sorted straight into RLT lysis buffer, and each subset was sorted in triplicate. To exclude memory contaminants, naive CD8+ T cells were stringently defined as CD45RO-CCR7+CD27+CD95-. Using standard density gradient centrifugation, peripheral blood mononuclear cells were isolated from buffy coats. A FACSAria III was used to flow-sort naive CXCR3-negative and CXCR3-positive CD8+ T cells. An RNeasy Mini Kit was used to extract total RNA from the sorted cells. Worth noting for this clonotype: What this receptor recognizes is not known.

CDR1 and CDR2, per the germline V gene, are MNHEY and SVGAGI. From cysteine to phenylalanine, the CDR3 is 16 amino acids long. The record lacks a DNA sequence. This chain joins TRBV6-5 to TRBJ2-1. Specimen: naive CXCR3+ CD8+ T cells from blood. Explained via the paper, the cell subset or site label denotes: CD45RO-CCR7+CD27+CD95- naive CD8+ T cells expressing CXCR3 (TNR3+). This receptor was taken from a human donor in good health. Some clones in this sample may be carry-over from other donors' samples. CDR3 loop: CASSYSKPVTYNEQFF.